This T cell receptor beta chain was found in a study of control samples from healthy donors and cancer patients. Sequencing was performed with immunoSEQ multiplex PCR; in TCRdb, only in-frame clones are kept and a portion is missing. The sample shows about 58,000 clones, more than 75% of them seen only once. This TCR derives from a woman aged 55-69 years with lung cancer. Sequenced sample: PBMCs.

For the CDR3, the DNA is TGTGCCACCAGCAGAGATAGAGGGTCAGGTCTCAATCAGCCCCAGCATTTT. Translation gives CATSRDRGSGLNQPQHF. V and J are TRBV15 and TRBJ1-5; D is ambiguous. The V and J ends lost 0 bases and 3 bases respectively, with 15 bases between them. The germline CDR1 and CDR2 sequences are LNHNV and YYDKDF (reference sequence). The CDR3 has 17 amino acids.